This T cell receptor beta chain comes out of a study of CD8+CD57+ T cells in acquired aplastic anemia. Whoever was chosen for sequencing had shown CD8+CD57+ cell expansion by flow cytometry. There were no patients without severe acquired aplastic anemia. Notes on this clonotype: An end of the junction differs from the germline gene, which may be a read error.

Genomic DNA served as template for TCR beta VDJ and CDR3 profiling. TCRdb re-derived calls from the reads in MiXCR, one entry per CDR3 protein. The sample includes 200,000 to 250,000 distinct CDR3 sequences, 65% seen only once; the top ten take about 60%. This receptor was taken from a human donor with aplastic anemia. The sequenced sample was sorted CD4+, CD8+, or CD8+CD57+ T cells (not recorded which) from PBMCs.

CDR3 coding DNA: TGTGCCAGCAGTTACTCGATACAGGGGAACACTGAAGCTTTCTTT. Its translation: CASSYSIQGNTEAFF. The J gene is TRBJ1-1, the V gene TRBV10-3; TRBD1 might be the D (6 bases). The CDR3 runs to 15 residues. The germline gives CDR1 ENHRY, CDR2 SYGVKD.